This T cell receptor beta chain was sequenced for a study of somatic mutations in cytotoxic T cells in rheumatoid arthritis. Study outcomes and limitations: Some patients, about an eighth of the roughly 65, had a largest CD8+ clone that exceeded 20% of CD8+ cells.

The CDR3 contains 15 residues. Germline V lookup: CDR1 MNHEY, CDR2 SVGAGI. V dropped 6 bases and J dropped 0; count of bases not matched to a gene: 2. TCRdb keeps only in-frame clones here, not all; method: immunoSEQ multiplex PCR. Of some 40,000 clones in the sample, roughly four fifths were seen once. Each population, CD4+ and CD8+ cells, was isolated by positive magnetic bead selection and checked for purity by flow cytometry. Comments on this clone: Its matching antigen is unknown.

The sequencing input was CD8+ T cells sorted from blood. The rearrangement links TRBV6-5 to TRBJ2-3, with TRBD2 identical over 11 bases. The receptor was isolated from a man aged 35-49 years in good health. The CDR3 nucleotides read TGTGCCAGCAGAAGACTAGCGGGAAGCACAGATACGCAGTATTTT. Translated, it gives CASRRLAGSTDTQYF.